Presented here are 20 T cell receptor beta chains from one specimen sequenced in a study of T-cell memory formation after mild COVID-19. TCRdb recomputed calls from the 5' RACE reads with MiXCR, one row per CDR3 protein. The sample holds a few hundred thousand distinct CDR3 sequences, 20% to 25% seen once. The specimen sequenced was PBMCs or a T cell subset sorted from them (not recorded which). These TCRs come from a man younger than 35 who had mild COVID-19 (a few samples of this study predate the infection). Cell type and time point are not known.

The chain is built from TRBV9 and TRBJ2-3; 8 bases fit TRBD2. CDR3 length equals 16 residues. Germline V gene lookup returns CDR1 SGDLS and CDR2 YYNGEE. The trim removed 4 bases at V and 2 bases at J, leaving 9 bases unmatched. The chain's CDR3 is CASSTSSAGATDTQYF. The CDR3 region has the DNA TGTGCCAGCAGCACATCTTCAGCGGGGGCCACAGATACGCAGTATTTT.

This clonotype was observed a handful of times. This sequence joins TRBV12-3 or TRBV12-4 and TRBJ2-7; D is unclear. The length of the CDR3 is 14 residues. Between the trimmed V and J ends, which lost 6 bases and 6 bases, there was a span of 18 bases. The CDR3 is CASSREATSREQYF. The CDR3 nucleotides are TGTGCCAGCAGCCGCGAGGCGACCTCTCGCGAGCAGTACTTC.

This clonotype turned up a few times. V is TRBV14 and J is TRBJ1-1, with 7 bases fitting TRBD1. Trimming cost V 5 bases and J 3 bases; bases outside gene matches: 3. The CDR3 contains 13 residues. The germline V gene has CDR1 SGHDN and CDR2 FVKESK. CDR3 protein: CASSFTGDTEAFF. CDR3 coding DNA: TGTGCCAGCAGCTTCACAGGGGACACTGAAGCTTTCTTT.

This clonotype was seen ten or more times. The chain joins TRBV7-2 to TRBJ2-5; D ambiguous. V lost 4 bases to trimming and J lost 4 bases, with 16 bases between them. Germline CDR1 and CDR2: SGHTA and FQGNSA. The CDR3 has 15 amino acids. The CDR3 nucleotides read TGTGCCAGCAGCTCGTGGGCGCACTACCCAGAGACCCAGTACTTC. Translating gives CASSSWAHYPETQYF.

The chain links TRBV28 to TRBJ1-1, with TRBD1 as a possible D gene (5 bases). Germline V gene data show CDR1 as MDHEN and CDR2 as SYDVKM. The CDR3 has 12 amino acids. Trimming left V 7 bases short and J 3 bases short, with 9 bases between. The CDR3 DNA reads TGTGCCAGCACCACGGGGGACACTGAAGCTTTCTTT. It specifies CASTTGDTEAFF.

Points on this clonotype: A single base separates this from a much larger clone, so it may be a read error. The rearrangement joins TRBV6-6 to TRBJ1-2; unclear D gene. CDR1 is MNHNY and CDR2 is SVGAGI in the germline V gene (reference sequence). V lost 6 bases, J lost 6 bases, and 20 bases lay in between. This CDR3 is built from 15 residues. CDR3 residues: CASRAPGVRVDGYTF. The CDR3 region has the DNA TGTGCCAGCAGAGCCCCTGGGGTGCGGGTCGATGGCTACACCTTC.

This chain uses TRBV4-1 with TRBJ2-3; TRBD2 agrees at 11 bases. Germline lookup yields CDR1 MGHRA and CDR2 YSYEKL. V gave up 5 bases and J gave up 4 bases; unmatched junction bases: 5. This CDR3 region has 15 residues. The CDR3 reads CASSNSGGASDTQYF. In DNA, the CDR3 is TGCGCCAGCAGCAATAGCGGGGGGGCCTCAGATACGCAGTATTTT.

V gene TRBV28 combines with J gene TRBJ2-3; D tentatively fits TRBD1 or TRBD2 (6 bases each). The CDR3 has 15 residues. V lost 11 bases to trimming and J lost 5 bases, with 23 bases between them. CDR1 MDHEN and CDR2 SYDVKM come from the germline V gene. CDR3 nucleotides: TGTGCCGGCCAAAAGGGGGGAAGGGGTGGAGATACGCAGTATTTT. Protein sequence: CAGQKGGRGGDTQYF.

The chain has TRBV28 and TRBJ1-1, with TRBD1 matching 9 bases. V was clipped by 3 bases and J by 6 bases; unmatched bases: 5. Per the germline V gene, CDR1 is MDHEN and CDR2 is SYDVKM. The CDR3 covers 14 residues. CDR3 sequence: CASSFTGGIAEAFF. DNA of the CDR3: TGTGCCAGCAGTTTCACAGGGGGCATCGCTGAAGCTTTCTTT.

Comments on this clonotype: A much larger clone is a single base away; this may be a read error. The chain recombines TRBV6-5 with TRBJ1-1; 10 bases are a match to TRBD1. The J segment lost 4 bases and the V segment lost 7 bases, leaving 3 bases of the junction unmatched. The CDR3 covers 13 residues. Germline CDR1 MNHEY, CDR2 SVGAGI. CDR3 sequence reads: CASTRTGGTEAFF. Here the CDR3 DNA reads TGTGCCAGCACCCGGACAGGGGGCACTGAAGCTTTCTTT.

This clonotype appeared a few times. The V call is TRBV4-1, the J call TRBJ2-2, with D perhaps matching TRBD2 (5 bases). This CDR3 has 14 amino acids. V lost 4 bases and J lost 2, with 8 bases in between. Looked up from germline, CDR1 is MGHRA and CDR2 is YSYEKL. CDR3 in amino acids: CASSPGSNTGELFF. DNA for the CDR3: TGCGCCAGCAGCCCGGGGAGCAACACCGGGGAGCTGTTTTTT.

The chain uses TRBV3-1 and TRBJ2-5, with TRBD2 matching 9 bases. Germline CDR1 is LGHDT and CDR2 is YNNKEL (reference sequence). This CDR3 is built from 17 residues. The ends lost 4 bases at V and 2 bases at J; junction bases unmatched: 11. CDR3 protein: CASSPQRGAGLQETQYF. DNA for the CDR3: TGTGCCAGCAGCCCCCAGCGGGGGGCCGGATTACAAGAGACCCAGTACTTC.

This clonotype was observed many times. V and J are TRBV7-9 and TRBJ2-3; the D is unclear. Germline CDR1 reads SEHNR; CDR2 reads FQNEAQ (reference sequence). The CDR3 totals 11 residues. With 5 bases removed from V and 4 bases from J, the gap between germline ends came to 4 bases. CDR3: CASSLPDTQYF. CDR3 DNA sequence: TGTGCCAGCAGCCTGCCAGATACGCAGTATTTT.

Turning to this clonotype: Being one base from a much bigger clone, this may be a read error. The chain couples TRBV4-2 to TRBJ1-1, with D unclear. CDR3 size: 12 residues. The germline CDR1 and CDR2 sequences are LGHNA and YNFKEQ. V lost 1 base, J lost 4 bases, and 4 bases lay in between. CDR3 protein: CASSQGITEAFF. CDR3 nucleotide sequence: TGTGCCAGCAGCCAAGGGATCACTGAAGCTTTCTTT.

This clonotype showed up just a few times. This chain connects TRBV7-8 to TRBJ2-7; D remains ambiguous. Trimming removed 5 bases from V and 6 bases from J, with 11 bases in between. Germline V lookup: CDR1 SGHVS, CDR2 FQNEAQ. The length of the CDR3 is 12 residues. The CDR3 loop is CASSHRAGEQYF. CDR3 nucleotides: TGTGCCAGCAGCCATAGGGCCGGCGAGCAGTACTTC. Variable domain in full (rest from reference TRBV7-8 and TRBJ2-7): GAGVSQSPRYKVAKRGQDVALRCDPISGHVSLFWYQQALGQGPEFLTYFQNEAQLDKSGLPSDRFFAERPEGSVSTLKIQRTQQEDSAVYLCASSHRAGEQYFGPGTRLTVT.

The chain recombines TRBV20-1 with TRBJ2-1; 7 bases are a match to TRBD2. In germline, CDR1 is DFQATT, CDR2 SNEGSKA (reference sequence). The CDR3 sequence is 11 residues long. CDR3 region: CRLSGDNEQFF. CDR3 sequence (DNA): TGCAGGTTAAGCGGGGACAATGAGCAGTTCTTC.

V is TRBV7-2 and J is TRBJ1-5; 8 bases line up with TRBD1. CDR1 and CDR2 (germline): SGHTA, FQGNSA. V lost 2 bases to trimming and J lost 7 bases; unmatched junction nucleotides: 7. CDR3 length: 15 amino acids. In DNA form, the CDR3 reads TGTGCCAGCAGCTTACCCCCCAGGGGGCCCCAGCCCCAGCATTTT. Residues: CASSLPPRGPQPQHF.

This clonotype has a handful of counts. This chain uses TRBV5-1 with TRBJ1-1; D is undetermined. V was clipped by 4 bases and J by 1 base, with 11 bases between them. Germline V lookup: CDR1 SGHRS, CDR2 YFSETQ. This CDR3 is 14 amino acids long. In DNA form, the CDR3 reads TGCGCCAGCAGCCCGTGGACCTCGAACACTGAAGCTTTCTTT. This encodes CASSPWTSNTEAFF.

The chain is built from TRBV12-3 or TRBV12-4 and TRBJ1-5, with D unclear. The CDR3 is 12 residues long. With 3 bases removed from V and 6 bases from J, the gap between germline ends came to 6 bases. The CDR3 protein is CASSFGSQPQHF. The CDR3 DNA follows: TGTGCCAGCAGTTTCGGTAGTCAGCCCCAGCATTTT.

In its sample, this clonotype was seen a few times. The rearrangement links TRBV20-1 to TRBJ1-1; no firm D call. The CDR3 length is 13 residues. Trimming took off 0 bases at V and 3 bases at J, with 8 bases between the two ends. Germline values: CDR1 DFQATT, CDR2 SNEGSKA (reference sequence). DNA of the CDR3: TGCAGTGCTAGAGAGGACCGGTACACTGAAGCTTTCTTT. Protein: CSAREDRYTEAFF.